Listed below are T cell receptor beta chains from one sample, sequenced in a study of cytomegalovirus exposure and HLA in healthy donors. The data were produced by immunoSEQ multiplex PCR, yet TCRdb's version contains in-frame clones alone and is incomplete. The data show around 190,000 clones, roughly 88% seen once. The specimen was PBMCs. These TCRs come from a woman younger than 35 in good health and CMV-seronegative. The CDR3 runs from the conserved cysteine through the conserved F or W. Each record gives: V gene, clone size, J gene, D gene, CDR3 protein, CDR3 DNA. A D gene is named only where the DNA matches it firmly. Expanded clones are given a class, and other clones once, few, many or no size at all.

>TRBV5-1|few|TRBJ1-2|TRBD1
CASSFTPGQGAGGYTF
TGCGCCAGCAGCTTCACTCCGGGACAGGGGGCTGGTGGCTACACCTTC
>TRBV6-6|NA|TRBJ1-4|NA
CASSYPPDEKLFF
TGTGCCAGCAGTTACCCCCCCGATGAAAAACTGTTTTTT
>TRBV19|NA|TRBJ2-1|NA
CASSIEGTYNEQFF
TGTGCCAGTAGTATCGAGGGAACCTACAATGAGCAGTTCTTC
>TRBV5-1|NA|TRBJ2-7|TRBD2
CASRTSGSAYEQYF
TGCGCCAGCAGGACTAGCGGGAGTGCCTACGAGCAGTACTTC
>TRBV29-1|NA|TRBJ2-5|NA
CSVDIQETQYF
TGCAGCGTTGACATCCAAGAGACCCAGTACTTC
>TRBV5-4|NA|TRBJ2-7|TRBD1
CASSQGQGPREQYF
TGTGCCAGCAGCCAAGGACAGGGGCCGAGGGAGCAGTACTTC
>TRBV14|once|TRBJ2-7|NA
CASSQAFGHLYEQYF
TGTGCCAGCAGCCAAGCATTCGGACACCTTTACGAGCAGTACTTC
>TRBV6-4|NA|TRBJ2-1|TRBD1
CASSDSTGAIVFF
TGTGCCAGCAGTGACTCAACAGGGGCGATAGTATTCTTC
>TRBV5-4|NA|TRBJ2-7|NA
CASSPDNYEQYF
TGTGCCAGCAGCCCGGACAATTACGAGCAGTACTTC
>TRBV30|once|TRBJ2-3|TRBD1
CAWSGQGVGTQYF
TGTGCCTGGAGTGGACAGGGGGTCGGTACGCAGTATTTT
>TRBV10-3|NA|TRBJ1-2|TRBD1
CAISQGGSVHGYTF
TGTGCCATCAGTCAGGGGGGTAGTGTTCATGGCTACACCTTC
>TRBV7-2|NA|TRBJ2-1|TRBD2
CASSGGLAYNEQFF
TGTGCCAGCAGCGGGGGACTAGCCTACAATGAGCAGTTCTTC
>TRBV20-1|NA|TRBJ2-2|NA
CSGTNTGELFF
TGCAGCGGTACGAACACCGGGGAGCTGTTTTTT
>TRBV4-1|NA|TRBJ2-2|TRBD1
CASSQRPGGNTGELFF
TGCGCCAGCAGCCAAAGGCCAGGGGGAAACACCGGGGAGCTGTTTTTT
>TRBV11-2|few|TRBJ2-6|TRBD1
CASSTRTGISGANVLTF
TGTGCCAGCAGCACCCGGACAGGGATCTCTGGGGCCAACGTCCTGACTTTC
>TRBV5-1|NA|TRBJ1-3|NA
CASSYDSPSGNTIYF
TGCGCCAGCAGCTACGACAGCCCCTCTGGAAACACCATATATTTT
>TRBV7-9|NA|TRBJ2-3|TRBD1
CASSVTGVETDTQYF
TGTGCCAGCAGCGTGACAGGGGTTGAGACAGATACGCAGTATTTT
>TRBV10-1|NA|TRBJ1-1|NA
CASSVSGGITEAFF
TGCGCCAGCAGTGTCTCGGGGGGAATCACTGAAGCTTTCTTT
>TRBV18|NA|TRBJ1-2|TRBD1
CASSPPSLTGTGIGYTF
TGTGCCAGCTCACCACCCTCCCTCACCGGGACAGGGATCGGCTACACCTTC
>TRBV15|NA|TRBJ2-3|NA
CATSRERGTDTQYF
TGTGCCACCAGCCGAGAAAGAGGCACAGATACGCAGTATTTT
>TRBV4-1|NA|TRBJ1-5|NA
CASSQVASSNQPQHF
TGCGCCAGCAGCCAAGTTGCGTCTAGCAATCAGCCCCAGCATTTT
>TRBV30|NA|TRBJ2-2|NA
CAWSGPYTGELFF
TGTGCCTGGAGTGGGCCCTACACCGGGGAGCTGTTTTTT
>TRBV6-6|NA|TRBJ1-5|NA
CASSQQGGSQPQHF
TGTGCCAGCAGTCAACAGGGTGGGTCTCAGCCCCAGCATTTT
>TRBV7-2|NA|TRBJ2-5|TRBD2
CASSLGLAGANF
TGTGCCAGCAGCTTAGGGCTAGCGGGGGCCAACTTC
>TRBV7-9|few|TRBJ1-2|TRBD1
CASRPQGAYTF
TGTGCCAGCAGGCCTCAGGGGGCTTACACCTTC
>TRBV2|NA|TRBJ1-1|TRBD1
CASSGQGPWTEAFF
TGTGCCAGCAGTGGACAGGGGCCGTGGACTGAAGCTTTCTTT
>TRBV2|NA|TRBJ2-4|TRBD2
CATSSGRGAKNIQYF
TGTGCCACCAGTAGCGGGAGGGGGGCCAAAAACATTCAGTACTTC
>TRBV7-7|NA|TRBJ2-3|NA
CASSLAGRTDTQYF
TGTGCCAGCAGCTTAGCGGGCAGGACAGATACGCAGTATTTT
>TRBV18|NA|TRBJ1-3|NA
CASRTGGGNTIYF
TGTGCCAGCCGTACAGGTGGAGGAAACACCATATATTTT
>TRBV23-1|many|TRBJ2-7|NA
CASSQSRGPSYEQYF
TGCGCCAGCAGTCAATCCAGGGGACCGAGCTACGAGCAGTACTTC
>TRBV4-1|NA|TRBJ1-2|NA
CASSQEYRDYGYTF
TGCGCCAGCAGCCAAGAATACAGGGACTATGGCTACACCTTC
>TRBV4-2|NA|TRBJ2-2|NA
CASSRDSTGELFF
TGTGCCAGCAGTCGAGATTCCACCGGGGAGCTGTTTTTT
>TRBV9|once|TRBJ1-3|NA
CASSAPGAGNTIYF
TGTGCCAGCAGCGCGCCAGGGGCTGGAAACACCATATATTTT
>TRBV29-1|NA|TRBJ2-2|TRBD1
CSVEEGKGARRSTGELFF
TGCAGCGTTGAAGAGGGAAAGGGGGCGCGACGATCCACCGGGGAGCTGTTTTTT
>TRBV11-2|NA|TRBJ2-7|NA
CASSAMREQYF
TGTGCCAGCAGCGCCATGCGCGAGCAGTACTTC
>TRBV2|NA|TRBJ1-2|NA
CASYRTANYGYTF
TGTGCCAGCTACAGGACGGCCAACTATGGCTACACCTTC
>TRBV6-1|NA|TRBJ1-2|TRBD1
CASRRQGGRYGYTF
TGTGCCAGCAGGAGACAGGGAGGCCGCTATGGCTACACCTTC
>TRBV6-4|few|TRBJ2-3|TRBD2
CASSEIAGGTDTQYF
TGTGCCAGCAGTGAAATAGCGGGGGGTACAGATACGCAGTATTTT
>TRBV7-2|NA|TRBJ2-3|TRBD1
CASSFRSTGVVSDTQYF
TGTGCCAGCAGCTTCCGTAGTACAGGGGTTGTTAGTGATACGCAGTATTTT
>TRBV9|NA|TRBJ1-5|NA
CASSVDVGGNQPQHF
TGTGCCAGCAGCGTAGACGTAGGGGGCAATCAGCCCCAGCATTTT
>TRBV5-1|NA|TRBJ2-1|NA
CASSSRDVVGGQFF
TGCGCCAGCAGCTCTCGCGATGTGGTGGGGGGGCAGTTCTTC
>TRBV6-5|NA|TRBJ1-5|TRBD1
CASSRGTARDQPQHF
TGTGCCAGCAGCCGTGGGACAGCAAGGGATCAGCCCCAGCATTTT
>TRBV7-9|NA|TRBJ2-6|TRBD1
CASSLQGAGANVLTF
TGTGCCAGCAGCCTACAGGGGGCTGGGGCCAACGTCCTGACTTTC
>TRBV2|NA|TRBJ1-1|NA
CASSGVGQNTEAFF
TGTGCCAGCAGTGGGGTGGGACAGAACACTGAAGCTTTCTTT
>TRBV13|NA|TRBJ2-2|TRBD2
CASSLNSGGCNTGELFF
TGTGCCAGCAGCTTAAATAGCGGGGGGTGTAACACCGGGGAGCTGTTTTTT
>TRBV5-4|once|TRBJ2-5|TRBD1
CASSGSPGRTGGGETQYF
TGTGCCAGCAGCGGGAGTCCGGGGCGAACAGGGGGCGGAGAGACCCAGTACTTC
>TRBV7-9|NA|TRBJ2-3|NA
CASSLRQASSTDTQYF
TGTGCCAGCAGCCTACGACAGGCCAGTAGCACAGATACGCAGTATTTT
>TRBV29-1|NA|TRBJ2-2|NA
CSVCLEDTGELFF
TGCAGCGTTTGCCTAGAGGACACCGGGGAGCTGTTTTTT
>TRBV29-1|NA|TRBJ2-3|NA
CSVEELLDTQYF
TGCAGCGTTGAAGAACTGCTGGATACGCAGTATTTT
>TRBV9|NA|TRBJ2-3|NA
CASSVGVAPRTDTQYF
TGTGCCAGCAGCGTAGGGGTAGCCCCGCGCACAGATACGCAGTATTTT
>TRBV4-1|NA|TRBJ1-6|NA
CASSFASSALGNSPLHF
TGCGCCAGCTCCTTTGCGAGTTCGGCCCTCGGGAATTCACCCCTCCACTTT
>TRBV6-1|NA|TRBJ1-1|TRBD1
CASRGQGAVTEAFF
TGTGCCAGCAGAGGCCAGGGGGCGGTCACTGAAGCTTTCTTT
>TRBV30|NA|TRBJ2-5|TRBD1
CAWSGTGARETQYF
TGTGCCTGGAGTGGGACAGGGGCGAGAGAGACCCAGTACTTC
>TRBV5-4|once|TRBJ2-5|TRBD2
CASSRWTSDQETQYF
TGTGCCAGCAGCCGTTGGACTAGCGACCAAGAGACCCAGTACTTC
>TRBV15|once|TRBJ2-3|TRBD2
CATSRLAGGDTDTQYF
TGTGCCACCAGCAGACTAGCGGGGGGGGACACAGATACGCAGTATTTT
>TRBV18|NA|TRBJ2-5|TRBD2
CASSPGGSPGETQYF
TGTGCCAGCTCACCCGGGGGGTCCCCCGGGGAGACCCAGTACTTC
>TRBV11-3|once|TRBJ2-1|TRBD2
CASSLVKGGRDYNEQFF
TGTGCCAGCAGCTTAGTTAAGGGTGGGAGGGACTACAATGAGCAGTTCTTC
>TRBV6-5|NA|TRBJ2-2|NA
CASSNPGSSGELFF
TGTGCCAGCAGTAACCCAGGCAGTTCCGGGGAGCTGTTTTTT
>TRBV11-2|NA|TRBJ2-1|NA
CASSLAPLTLEQFF
TGTGCCAGCAGCTTAGCCCCCCTAACTCTAGAGCAGTTCTTC
>TRBV5-1|NA|TRBJ2-3|TRBD2
CASSSGSSGGTSTDTQYF
TGCGCCAGCAGCTCGGGGTCTAGCGGAGGCACTAGCACAGATACGCAGTATTTT